Listed below are T cell receptor beta chains from one sample, sequenced in a study of CD4 T cells in relation to SARS-CoV-2 and coronaviruses. For these TCRs, the target antigens are not known. Data came from immunoSEQ multiplex PCR; TCRdb stores just in-frame clones and leaves some out. The sample carries roughly 20,000 clones, about 80% recorded once. The specimen sequenced was CD4+ T cells from PBMCs, cultured in vitro. These receptors originate from a human donor in good health. The CDR3 runs from the conserved cysteine through the conserved F or W. A D gene is named only where the DNA matches it firmly. Rows give clone size only sometimes, using once, few, many, or a class for an expanded clone.

v_gene,abundance,d_gene,j_gene,CDR3nt,CDR3aa
TRBV4-2,large,TRBD2,TRBJ2-7,TGTGCCAGCAGCCAAGATTGGACTAGCATCTACGAGCAGTACTTC,CASSQDWTSIYEQYF
TRBV3-1/TRBV3-2,.,.,TRBJ2-1,TGTGCCAGCAGCCAGAAGGGCAAAAATGAGCAGTTCTTC,CASSQKGKNEQFF
TRBV6-5,.,TRBD1,TRBJ1-1,TGTGCCAGCAGTTTCGGACAGGCCATGAACACTGAAGCTTTCTTT,CASSFGQAMNTEAFF
TRBV11-3,.,.,TRBJ2-2,TGTGCCAGCAGCTGGACAGTGAACACCGGGGAGCTGTTTTTT,CASSWTVNTGELFF
TRBV27,.,.,TRBJ2-7,TGTGCCAGCAGAGGGCCGTTCTACGAGCAGTACTTC,CASRGPFYEQYF
TRBV5-4,.,TRBD1,TRBJ1-2,TGTGCCAGCAGCCCAACCCCCGGGACAGGGGGTGATGGCTACACCTTC,CASSPTPGTGGDGYTF
TRBV9,.,.,TRBJ2-1,TGTGCCAGCAGCGTAGTTTTGACGGGGTCCTACAATGAGCAGTTCTTC,CASSVVLTGSYNEQFF
TRBV28,.,.,TRBJ2-7,TGTGCCAGCAGTTCGTTCAGGTCCGAGCAGTACTTC,CASSSFRSEQYF
TRBV28,.,TRBD2,TRBJ2-3,TGTGCCAGCGCTGGGGCGGGAGTAGCCGATACGCAGTATTTT,CASAGAGVADTQYF
TRBV6-5,.,.,TRBJ1-5,TGTGCCAGCAGTTCTTCAAGCGCAGGGGTTTTGCAGCCCCAGCATTTT,CASSSSSAGVLQPQHF
TRBV20-1,.,.,TRBJ1-1,TGCAGTGCCCCTGGGAACACTGAAGCTTTCTTT,CSAPGNTEAFF
TRBV20-1,few,.,TRBJ2-7,TGCAGTGCCTTGGGACTCTACGAGCAGTACTTC,CSALGLYEQYF
TRBV6-1,.,.,TRBJ1-6,TGTGCCAGCAGTGACAGGGCGGAATCACCCCTCCACTTT,CASSDRAESPLHF
TRBV30,.,.,TRBJ1-6,TGTGCCTGGAGAGCAAGGGGAGAGTCACCCCTCCACTTT,CAWRARGESPLHF
TRBV7-2,few,TRBD2,TRBJ2-1,TGTGCCAGCAGCTTTGGCGGGAGGACACGCAATGAGCAGTTCTTC,CASSFGGRTRNEQFF
TRBV28,.,.,TRBJ1-2,TGTGCCAGCAGTCCGGGACACCAGACATTCGGCTACACCTTC,CASSPGHQTFGYTF
TRBV6-5,.,TRBD1,TRBJ2-7,TGTGCCAGCCTTGGGAAGACAGGGGCCTACGAGCAGTACTTC,CASLGKTGAYEQYF
TRBV18,.,TRBD1,TRBJ2-7,TGTGCCAGCTCAGCCGCCGGGACAGGGTCCTCCTACGAGCAGTACTTC,CASSAAGTGSSYEQYF
TRBV4-1,.,TRBD1,TRBJ1-2,TGCGCCAGCAGCCTCACACAGGGGGCGAACTATGGCTACACCTTC,CASSLTQGANYGYTF
TRBV5-3,.,.,TRBJ1-2,TGTGCCGGGGACGTAAACTATGGCTACACCTTC,CAGDVNYGYTF
TRBV24-1,.,.,TRBJ2-7,TGTGCCACCAGTGCCCCCGGGGGTCGCGAGCAGTACTTC,CATSAPGGREQYF
TRBV3-1/TRBV3-2,once,TRBD1,TRBJ1-5,TGTGCCAGCAGTGGGACAGGGCACCAGCCCCAGCATTTT,CASSGTGHQPQHF
TRBV19,.,TRBD2,TRBJ2-2,TGTGCCAGTAGTATCGGGACTAGGACCGGGGAGCTGTTTTTT,CASSIGTRTGELFF
TRBV21-1,.,.,TRBJ2-7,TGTGCCAGCAGCAAAGGGTGGATTGGGGACAGGGTGCACCACGAGCAGTACTTC,CASSKGWIGDRVHHEQYF
TRBV5-4,.,.,TRBJ2-2,TGTGCCAGCAGCTTGGCCTGGGGCCCAACGAACACCGGGGAGCTGTTTTTT,CASSLAWGPTNTGELFF
TRBV5-1,.,.,TRBJ2-5,TGCGCCAGCAGCTTCTCAGAGACCCAGTACTTC,CASSFSETQYF
TRBV12-3/TRBV12-4,.,.,TRBJ2-3,TGTGCCAGCAGTCCAGGGAGAGATACGCAGTATTTT,CASSPGRDTQYF
TRBV18,.,.,TRBJ2-1,TGTGCCAGCTCACCCAGGGCGGCAGGACCGACCTACAATGAGCAGTTCTTC,CASSPRAAGPTYNEQFF
TRBV27,.,.,TRBJ1-2,TGTGCCACCCGGGATGGCAGAGGTGGCTACACCTTC,CATRDGRGGYTF
TRBV27,.,TRBD1,TRBJ1-2,TGTGCCAGCAGTTTATCTGGACAGGGAAACTATGGCTACACCTTC,CASSLSGQGNYGYTF
TRBV5-4,.,.,TRBJ2-5,TGTGCCAGCAGCTTGGTTGGACCTGGGGAGACCCAGTACTTC,CASSLVGPGETQYF